Shown below are 29 T cell receptor beta chains from a single sample sequenced in a study of kidney transplant recipient with SARS-CoV-2 infection. MiXCR was run by TCRdb on the reads, yielding one entry per CDR3 protein. Here the sample spans under 250,000 distinct CDR3 sequences, about 30% being singletons. The sequencing used a blood sample, collected at baseline and on day 111 from a kidney transplant recipient. These receptors were taken from a male patient between 25 and 39 years old who had COVID-19 and was a kidney transplant recipient. Some T cells may have originated in the graft donor.

This chain links TRBV20-1 with TRBJ2-3; no reliable D call. Gene TRBJ1-5 matches the end of the DNA better, so the J call may be wrong. The CDR3 is made up of 17 amino acids. Looked up from germline, CDR1 is DFQATT and CDR2 is SNEGSKA (reference sequence). CDR3 DNA sequence: TGCAGTGCTAGAGATCAGAGGGCTAGCGGAGACACAGATACGCAGCATTTT. This codes for CSARDQRASGDTDTQHF.

Note on this clonotype: This sequence may be a read error, since a much larger clone differs from it by one base. V usage is TRBV11-2 and J usage is TRBJ1-4, with D possibly TRBD1 on 6 matching bases. The germline V gene encodes CDR1 SGHAT and CDR2 FQNNGV. Deletions cut 4 bases from V and 0 bases from J, with 18 bases between. The CDR3 loop spans 18 amino acids. CDR3 sequence reads: CASSSTQGLGPTNEKLFF. CDR3 in DNA: TGTGCCAGCAGCTCTACCCAGGGGTTGGGTCCAACTAATGAAAAACTGTTTTTT. The variable domain in full, with the rest retrieved from reference TRBV11-2 and TRBJ1-4, is EAGVAQSPRYKIIEKRQSVAFWCNPISGHATLYWYQQILGQGPKLLIQFQNNGVVDDSQLPKDRFSAERLKGVDSTLKIQPAKLEDSAVYLCASSSTQGLGPTNEKLFFGSGTQLSVL.

This clonotype came up many times. The chain employs TRBV27 and TRBJ2-1; D possibly matches TRBD1 or TRBD2 (6 bases each). The CDR3 runs to 15 residues. Trimming removed 2 bases from V and 3 bases from J, with 11 bases in between. Germline CDR1 reads MNHEY; CDR2 reads SMNVEV (reference sequence). This CDR3 reads CASSLRGLVYNEQFF. The CDR3 DNA follows: TGTGCCAGCAGTTTACGGGGGCTAGTCTACAATGAGCAGTTCTTC.

This clonotype was counted many times. The chain combines TRBV4-2 with TRBJ2-3; D is perhaps TRBD1 (5 bases). V was cut by 0 bases and J by 8 bases, with 9 bases left in between. This CDR3 is built from 13 residues. CDR1 LGHNA and CDR2 YNFKEQ come from the germline V gene. Here the CDR3 DNA reads TGTGCCAGCAGCCAAGAATTTCAGGGTACGCAGTATTTT. Translation gives CASSQEFQGTQYF.

This clonotype showed up many times. The chain recombines TRBV9 with TRBJ1-3; D is possibly TRBD1 (6 bases). CDR1 SGDLS and CDR2 YYNGEE come from the germline V gene. V lost 0 bases, J lost 2 bases, and 6 bases lay in between. This CDR3 spans 14 amino acids. CDR3 protein: CASSVGGPGNTIYF. CDR3 bases: TGTGCCAGCAGCGTAGGGGGGCCTGGAAACACCATATATTTT. Variable domain in full (rest from reference TRBV9 and TRBJ1-3): DSGVTQTPKHLITATGQRVTLRCSPRSGDLSVYWYQQSLDQGLQFLIQYYNGEERAKGNILERFSAQQFPDLHSELNLSSLELGDSALYFCASSVGGPGNTIYFGEGSWLTVV.

The table lists this clonotype with a count of one. A much larger clonotype is one base distant, so this may be a read error. The CDR3 is CSAGPERESPETQYF. DNA of the CDR3: TGCAGTGCTGGGCCAGAGCGGGAGAGCCCAGAGACCCAGTACTTC. The J gene is TRBJ2-5, the V gene TRBV20-1; TRBD2 aligns across 8 bases. This CDR3 is built from 15 residues. V was pared by 5 bases and J by 4 bases, with 12 bases of the junction left unmatched. Germline lookup yields CDR1 DFQATT and CDR2 SNEGSKA (reference sequence).

This clonotype was picked up many times. V is TRBV13 and J is TRBJ2-7; tentatively, D is TRBD2 (5 bases). The CDR3 runs 14 residues. CDR1 is PRHDT, CDR2 FYEKMQ, per germline (reference sequence). The V end lost 0 bases, the J end lost 4 bases, and 10 bases lay between the germline ends. In nucleotides, the CDR3 is TGTGCCAGCAGCTTAGGGAGGGTAAGATACGAGCAGTACTTC. Translating gives CASSLGRVRYEQYF.

This clonotype was picked up many times. The gene calls are TRBV11-1 and TRBJ1-2; the D is unclear. Germline V gene sequence: CDR1 SGHAT, CDR2 FQDESV (reference sequence). The CDR3 is 17 amino acids. Trimming removed 5 bases from V and 4 bases from J, with 23 bases in between. CDR3 residues: CASSNGSKAGKTYGYTF. DNA for the CDR3: TGTGCCAGCAGCAATGGAAGTAAGGCTGGAAAGACCTATGGCTACACCTTC.

As concerns this clonotype: This clone may be a read error of a much larger clone one base away. The chain employs TRBV30 and TRBJ1-2; 7 bases agree with TRBD1. The CDR3 covers 14 residues. Looked up from germline, CDR1 is GTSNPN and CDR2 is SVGIG (reference sequence). In nucleotides, the CDR3 is TGTGCCTGGGGTGTAGGGACAGCCAAGTATGGCTACACCTTC. This codes for CAWGVGTAKYGYTF.

On this clonotype: This could be a read error, since a much larger clone is one nucleotide away. This chain uses TRBV6-5 with TRBJ2-7; unclear D gene. Germline loops: CDR1 MNHEY, CDR2 SVGAGI. V was clipped by 7 bases and J by 2 bases, with 12 bases between them. CDR3 length equals 13 residues. CDR3 nucleotide sequence: TGTGCCAGCACCTTGCCCGAGACCTACGAGCAGTACTTC. Its protein product is CASTLPETYEQYF.

To note about this clonotype: Possible read error: a much larger clone is one base away. Without the conserved terminal phenylalanine or tryptophan, this CDR3 likely stems from a read error. V and J are TRBV25-1 and TRBJ1-1, with D uncertain. The CDR3 runs to 13 residues. In germline, CDR1 is MGHDK, CDR2 SYGVNS. V was pared by 3 bases and J by 3 bases, with 8 bases between. CDR3 residues: CASSDLRYTEAFL. CDR3 coding DNA: TGTGCCAGCAGTGACCTCCGATACACTGAAGCTTTCCTT.

This clonotype was counted between two and nine times. The chain links TRBV5-1 to TRBJ1-3; 7 bases agree with TRBD1. This CDR3 spans 16 amino acids. Germline V gene data show CDR1 as SGHRS and CDR2 as YFSETQ. V was pared by 0 bases and J by 2 bases, with 5 bases of the junction left unmatched. This chain's CDR3 is CASSLGGQAAGNTIYF. CDR3 in DNA: TGCGCCAGCAGCTTGGGAGGACAGGCGGCTGGAAACACCATATATTTT.

About this clonotype itself: A much larger clone lies a single base off, so this may be a read error. The genes are TRBV2 and TRBJ2-7; 7 bases map to TRBD2. The CDR3 contains 17 residues. Germline trimming cut 3 bases from V and 0 bases from J; bases unmatched to any gene: 11. Germline values: CDR1 SNHLY, CDR2 FYNNEI. CDR3 bases: TGTGCCAGCAGTGACTGGCCTACTAGCGTGAGCTCCTACGAGCAGTACTTC. Translating it yields CASSDWPTSVSSYEQYF.

This clonotype was seen more than once but under ten times. This chain connects TRBV20-1 to TRBJ2-1; TRBD1 agrees at 8 bases. This CDR3 is 13 amino acids long. Germline CDR1 is DFQATT and CDR2 is SNEGSKA (reference sequence). V was pared by 4 bases and J by 4 bases, with 3 bases of the junction left unmatched. CDR3 sequence: CSATGGVYNEQFF. The CDR3 bases are TGCAGTGCTACAGGGGGCGTTTACAATGAGCAGTTCTTC.

The sample holds a few counts of this clonotype. This rearrangement joins TRBV7-9 to TRBJ1-2; D is undetermined. V lost 5 bases, J lost 4 bases, and 23 bases lay in between. CDR3 size: 17 residues. Germline V gene lookup returns CDR1 SEHNR and CDR2 FQNEAQ (reference sequence). CDR3: CASSRIPYHGKTYGYTF. The DNA of the CDR3 is TGTGCCAGCAGCAGAATACCATACCATGGAAAGACCTATGGCTACACCTTC.

Ten or more counts support this clonotype. The CDR3 DNA reads TGCAGTGCGGGAGGGAGCTCCTACAATGAGCAGTTCTTC. Protein product: CSAGGSSYNEQFF. This chain connects TRBV20-1 to TRBJ2-1, with TRBD2 matching over 7 bases. V lost 6 bases, J lost 0 bases, and 2 bases stayed unmatched. CDR1 and CDR2 (germline): DFQATT, SNEGSKA (reference sequence). The CDR3 contains 13 residues.

This chain's CDR3 is CSASKAQEQFF. CDR3 nucleotides: TGCAGTGCTAGTAAGGCTCAGGAGCAGTTCTTC. The V and J genes are TRBV20-1 and TRBJ2-1; D gene uncertain. The V gene lost 3 bases and the J gene lost 10 bases, with 10 bases spanning the gap. CDR1 is DFQATT and CDR2 is SNEGSKA in the germline V gene (reference sequence). The CDR3 runs to 11 residues.

A note on this clonotype: Being one base from a much bigger clone, this may be a read error. The chain joins TRBV5-1 to TRBJ2-7; TRBD2 agrees at 7 bases. CDR3 length: 15 residues. V was clipped by 0 bases and J by 5 bases; unmatched bases: 8. The germline V gene encodes CDR1 SGHRS and CDR2 YFSETQ. In nucleotides, the CDR3 is TGCGCCAGCAGCTTGGCCCCCAGCGGGGCTAACGAGCAGTACTTC. This translates into CASSLAPSGANEQYF.

About this clonotype: A much bigger clone sits one base away, suggesting this may be a read error. V gene TRBV18 combines with J gene TRBJ2-1; 8 bases fit TRBD2. The CDR3 is made up of 15 amino acids. V gave up 3 bases and J gave up 5 bases; unmatched junction bases: 6. Germline V gene sequence: CDR1 KGHSH, CDR2 LQKENI. CDR3 sequence (DNA): TGTGCCAGCTCACCCCAAAGCGGGAGCCACAATGAGCAGTTCTTC. Its protein product is CASSPQSGSHNEQFF.

This clonotype was recorded at least ten times. The CDR3 reads CSVPSRSGNTIYF. Here the CDR3 DNA reads TGCAGCGTTCCCTCCAGGTCTGGAAACACCATATATTTT. The rearrangement joins TRBV29-1 to TRBJ1-3; D uncertain. Germline V lookup: CDR1 SQVTM, CDR2 ANQGSEA. Trimming left V 5 bases short and J 1 base short, with 9 bases between. The CDR3 runs 13 residues.

Comment on this clonotype: This could be a read error, since a much larger clone is one nucleotide away. This chain connects TRBV4-1 to TRBJ2-7; no clear D gene. The CDR3 runs 15 residues. The V end was cut by 1 base, the J end by 2 bases, with 12 bases between. Germline V lookup: CDR1 MGHRA, CDR2 YSYEKL. CDR3 sequence: CASSQVAVGTYEQYF. In nucleotides, the CDR3 is TGCGCCAGCAGCCAAGTTGCGGTAGGAACCTACGAGCAGTACTTC.

About this clonotype: Just one base apart from a much larger clone, this may be a read error. The rearrangement joins TRBV7-6 to TRBJ2-7; D may match TRBD1 or TRBD2 (5 bases each). Germline CDR1 and CDR2: SGHVS and FNYEAQ. The CDR3 runs to 15 residues. The CDR3 protein is CAGSDFRDGYYEQYF. Written as DNA, the CDR3 is TGTGCCGGCAGCGACTTCCGGGACGGCTACTACGAGCAGTACTTC.

This clonotype has ten or more counts. J is TRBJ1-1 and V is TRBV3-1, with unresolved D. V dropped 5 bases and J dropped 4 bases, with 23 bases sitting between them. Per the germline V gene, CDR1 is LGHDT and CDR2 is YNNKEL (reference sequence). This CDR3 comprises 17 residues. CDR3 DNA sequence: TGTGCCAGCAGCTTTACGTCTCCCATTTCAATTCGCACTGAAGCTTTCTTT. Protein product: CASSFTSPISIRTEAFF. Variable domain in full (rest from reference TRBV3-1 and TRBJ1-1): DTAVSQTPKYLVTQMGNDKSIKCEQNLGHDTMYWYKQDSKKFLKIMFSYNNKELIINETVPNRFSPKSPDKAHLNLHINSLELGDSAVYFCASSFTSPISIRTEAFFGQGTRLTVV.

Concerning this clonotype: One end of the junction fails to match germline, which may point to a read error. V is TRBV2 and J is TRBJ1-2; D ambiguous. CDR1 is SNHLY and CDR2 is FYNNEI in the germline V gene. The CDR3 is 14 amino acids. The CDR3 is CASGAGPGMYGYTF. The CDR3 coding sequence is TGCGCCAGCGGTGCAGGACCCGGGATGTATGGCTACACCTTC.

This sequence joins TRBV13 and TRBJ2-1; D not resolved. V was clipped by 7 bases and J by 6 bases, with 13 bases between them. Germline assignment: CDR1 PRHDT and CDR2 FYEKMQ (reference sequence). This CDR3 contains 13 residues. In DNA form, the CDR3 reads TGTGCCAGCAAAGAATTCTCGGTCAATGAGCAGTTCTTC. This sequence encodes CASKEFSVNEQFF.

This clonotype occurred many times. The chain combines TRBV5-1 with TRBJ1-2; D gene uncertain. Trimming took 2 bases from V and 8 from J, leaving 10 bases between them. The CDR3 is 12 amino acids. Germline assignment: CDR1 SGHRS and CDR2 YFSETQ. The CDR3 is CASSLTEGGYTF. CDR3 in DNA: TGCGCCAGCAGCTTAACGGAGGGCGGCTACACCTTC.

This clonotype is a singleton in its sample. The chain employs TRBV25-1 and TRBJ1-2; D remains unclear. Germline V gene lookup returns CDR1 MGHDK and CDR2 SYGVNS. Trimming left V 5 bases short and J 4 bases short, with 23 bases between. The CDR3 extends over 17 amino acids. CDR3 region: CASSFVLEPGKTYGYTF. CDR3 nucleotide sequence: TGTGCCAGCAGTTTCGTGCTAGAACCGGGAAAGACCTATGGCTACACCTTC.

This chain joins TRBV20-1 and TRBJ1-5; no clear D. There are 15 residues in the CDR3. CDR1 and CDR2 from the germline V gene are DFQATT and SNEGSKA (reference sequence). V lost 5 bases and J lost 7, with 21 bases in between. The CDR3 protein is CSAGESGNLGQPQHF. The CDR3 DNA sequence: TGCAGTGCTGGGGAGTCGGGTAACCTCGGACAGCCCCAGCATTTT.

This clonotype occurred many times. This chain joins TRBV3-1 and TRBJ2-5; TRBD2 matches 10 bases. Germline V gene data show CDR1 as LGHDT and CDR2 as YNNKEL (reference sequence). V shed 4 bases and J 8 bases; nucleotides not matched to a gene: 13. CDR3 size: 16 residues. Written as DNA, the CDR3 is TGTGCCAGCAGCCGGAGAACCGGGACTAGCGCAAAAACCCAGTACTTC. Translated, it gives CASSRRTGTSAKTQYF.